These 3 T cell receptor beta chains came from one sample sequenced in a study of T cells in Graves' hyperthyroidism and ophthalmopathy. Template material for amplifying TCR beta CDR3 regions consisted of RNA transcripts. The primer set for the first-round RT-PCR of the TCR CDR3 was HTBI. Using its own MiXCR run on the multiplex PCR reads, TCRdb lists one record per CDR3 protein. Found here are hundreds of thousands of distinct CDR3 sequences, 20% of them singletons; the top ten hold approximately 48%. The sample comprised blood. The receptors here all came from a man in his forties with Graves' ophthalmopathy.

The V gene is TRBV7-9, the J gene TRBJ1-4; no reliable D call. Looked up from germline, CDR1 is SEHNR and CDR2 is FQNEAQ (reference sequence). The CDR3 totals 12 residues. Trimming cost V 7 bases and J 4 bases, with 7 bases left between them. CDR3 sequence: CASNELNEKLFF. DNA of the CDR3: TGTGCCAGCAATGAGCTTAATGAAAAACTGTTTTTT.

This clonotype came up a few times. The V and J genes are TRBV6-1 and TRBJ1-6; D is possibly TRBD1 (6 bases). The CDR3 is 14 residues long. V gave up 6 bases and J gave up 7 bases, with 13 bases separating them. Germline loops: CDR1 MNHNS, CDR2 SASEGT. CDR3 in DNA: TGTGCCAGCAGATCCGGGACACGAAATTCACCCCTCCACTTT. This codes for CASRSGTRNSPLHF.

The chain uses TRBV7-9 and TRBJ2-7, with TRBD2 matching 10 bases. The germline gives CDR1 SEHNR, CDR2 FQNEAQ (reference sequence). With V trimmed by 4 bases and J by 5 bases, 11 bases remained unmatched. The CDR3 extends over 16 amino acids. The CDR3 DNA reads as TGTGCCAGCAGCTCCCACCCTAGCGGGAGAGGACACGAGCAGTACTTC. It translates to CASSSHPSGRGHEQYF.